The 30 T cell receptor beta chains below come from one sample, sequenced in a study of metastatic and nonmetastatic thyroid tumors. None of the patients had undergone any treatment ahead of thyroid surgery. TCRdb called clones again from the PCR reads with MiXCR. This sample has tens of thousands of clones, with about an eighth found just once. Material: tumor tissue. The receptors shown here come from a female donor with papillary thyroid cancer or a benign thyroid nodule (not recorded which). Some clones in this sample may be carry-over from other donors' samples.

As regards this clone: A much larger clone sits a single nucleotide away, making a read error possible. In this CDR3 the conserved last residue, phenylalanine or tryptophan, is missing, so a read error is likely. The DNA is omitted, as the CDR3 cannot be located on it reliably, and the CDR3 follows TCRdb's listing. This chain joins TRBV9 and TRBJ2-7. The length of the CDR3 is 8 amino acids, counting both ends. Germline lookup yields CDR1 SGDLS and CDR2 YYNGEE. The CDR3 protein is CASSDLFT.

This clone was detected only a few times. A read error may be the cause here, since a much bigger clone is one base away. The chain has TRBV20-1 and TRBJ2-1; no clear D gene. This CDR3 region has 12 residues. CDR1 is DFQATT and CDR2 is SNEGSKA in the germline V gene (reference sequence). The V and J ends lost 5 bases and 9 bases respectively, with 14 bases between them. The CDR3 sequence: CSAVQCRSEQFF. For the CDR3, the DNA is TGCAGTGCTGTACAGTGTAGGAGTGAGCAGTTCTTC.

This clone has a count of ten or more. The CDR3 nucleotides are TGCGCCAGCAGCTTGGCGGGGGTGGGGACTAGTTGGATCAATGTTAAGGCCTACGAGCAGTACTTC. Encoded protein: CASSLAGVGTSWINVKAYEQYF. The chain has TRBV5-1 and TRBJ2-7; 8 nucleotides line up with TRBD2. The CDR3 spans 22 residues. The J segment lost 2 bases and the V segment lost 0 bases, leaving 25 bases of the junction unmatched. Per the germline V gene, CDR1 is SGHRS and CDR2 is YFSETQ.

Only a few counts were recorded for this clone. The CDR3 does not end in the conserved phenylalanine or tryptophan, so this is likely a read error. This chain links TRBV6-5 with TRBJ1-2, with a tentative D call TRBD1 (5 bases). Germline CDR1 reads MNHEY; CDR2 reads SVGAGI. The CDR3 loop spans 14 amino acids. CDR3: CASSYGGYNYCYTV. The CDR3 coding sequence is TGTGCCAGCAGCTACGGGGGGTATAACTATTGCTACACCGTC.

In this sample, this clone turned up many times. Other nucleotide sequences in the sample specify the same CDR3. The chain carries TRBV7-3 and TRBJ2-7; the D is unclear. V shed 1 base and J shed 0 bases, with 4 bases lying between them. CDR3 length equals 13 residues. The germline gives CDR1 SGHTA, CDR2 FQGTGA. CDR3 nucleotide sequence: TGTGCCAGCAGCTTAAAGCCCTCCTACGAGCAGTACTTC. This encodes CASSLKPSYEQYF.

This clone was seen many times. The V and J genes are TRBV20-1 and TRBJ1-1; D remains unclear. The CDR3 has 12 amino acids. V was trimmed by 5 bases and J by 4 bases, leaving 11 bases between them. Germline loops: CDR1 DFQATT, CDR2 SNEGSKA (reference sequence). In nucleotides, the CDR3 is TGCAGTGCTGCACGCCGGGGCACTGAAGCTTTCTTT. It translates to CSAARRGTEAFF.

The sample holds many counts of this clone. The chain has TRBV5-4 and TRBJ2-5, with no clear D. This CDR3 contains 11 residues. CDR1 is SGHNT, CDR2 YYREEE, per germline (reference sequence). The V gene lost 1 base and the J gene lost 4 bases, with 2 bases spanning the gap. CDR3 sequence (DNA): TGTGCCAGCAGCTTGTCAGAGACCCAGTACTTC. It is translated as CASSLSETQYF.

This clone was found many times. This chain uses TRBV11-3 with TRBJ1-1; TRBD1 is a possible D gene (5 bases). The CDR3 length is 13 residues. Germline V CDR1 and CDR2: SGHNT, YENEEA. V dropped 1 base and J dropped 6 bases, with 9 bases sitting between them. CDR3 in amino acids: CASSLAGGAEAFF. CDR3 DNA: TGTGCCAGCAGCTTAGCTGGGGGGGCTGAAGCTTTCTTT.

This chain joins TRBV12-3 or TRBV12-4 and TRBJ2-5; D perhaps matches TRBD2 (5 bases). The CDR3 is 17 amino acids. V was trimmed by 3 bases and J by 5 bases, leaving 22 bases between them. CDR3 region: CASSFGSASMELETQYF. The CDR3 DNA is TGTGCCAGCAGTTTTGGGTCGGCTAGCATGGAACTGGAGACCCAGTACTTC.

This chain connects TRBV5-4 to TRBJ2-6; the D call may be TRBD1 or TRBD2 (6 bases each). Germline-derived CDR1 and CDR2 are SGHNT and YYREEE (reference sequence). V lost 0 bases, J lost 2 bases, and 18 bases lay in between. This CDR3 comprises 19 residues. For the CDR3, the DNA is TGTGCCAGCAGCTTGGATTATCGCCCCGGGGGCACTGGGGCCAACGTCCTGACTTTC. It is translated as CASSLDYRPGGTGANVLTF.

This clone was seen repeatedly, ten times or more. The chain recombines TRBV20-1 with TRBJ1-6, with a possible D match to TRBD1 (5 bases). V was clipped by 0 bases and J by 2 bases, with 11 bases between them. Germline-derived CDR1 and CDR2 are DFQATT and SNEGSKA (reference sequence). The CDR3 length is 16 residues. The CDR3 DNA sequence: TGCAGTGCTAGAGATGTGAGGGACCCCTATAATTCACCCCTCCACTTT. As protein: CSARDVRDPYNSPLHF.

This clone showed up many times. The chain combines TRBV30 with TRBJ2-2; unclear D gene. Trimming removed 4 bases at V and 5 bases at J, with 11 bases between. This CDR3 is built from 13 residues. In germline, CDR1 is GTSNPN, CDR2 SVGIG (reference sequence). The CDR3 reads CAWNSVGTGELFF. In DNA, the CDR3 is TGTGCCTGGAATTCAGTTGGGACCGGGGAGCTGTTTTTT.

This clone was counted a few times. A much larger clone lies a single base off, so this may be a read error. The rearrangement uses TRBV10-1 and TRBJ1-1; weak D call: TRBD1 (6 bases). This CDR3 has 14 amino acids. Trimming removed 5 bases from V and 4 bases from J, with 14 bases in between. The germline V gene encodes CDR1 WNHNN and CDR2 SYGVQD (reference sequence). CDR3 nucleotide sequence: TGCGCCAGCAGTTATGGGGGCAGAAGCACTGAAGCTTTCTTT. The encoded protein is CASSYGGRSTEAFF.

This clone showed up many times. The chain carries TRBV5-6 and TRBJ2-7; a possible D gene is TRBD1 (5 bases). V was trimmed by 4 bases and J by 2 bases, leaving 10 bases between them. Germline CDR1 is SGHDT and CDR2 is YYEEEE. The CDR3 runs 13 residues. CDR3 DNA sequence: TGTGCCAGCAGCCGATTAGGGGCCTACGAGCAGTACTTC. Its protein product is CASSRLGAYEQYF.

This clone was recorded at least ten times. The rearrangement joins TRBV12-5 to TRBJ2-7; D may match TRBD1 or TRBD2 (5 bases each). Germline values: CDR1 LGHNT, CDR2 FRNRAP. Trimming took 3 bases from V and 4 from J, leaving 25 bases between them. CDR3 length: 18 amino acids. CDR3 DNA sequence: TGTGCTAGTGGTTTCCACCCCTCGTTGGTAGGGACGGCGTACGAGCAGTACTTC. Protein sequence: CASGFHPSLVGTAYEQYF. Based on the CDR3 plus reference TRBV12-5 and TRBJ2-7, the full variable domain is DARVTQTPRHKVTEMGQEVTMRCQPILGHNTVFWYRQTMMQGLELLAYFRNRAPLDDSGMPKDRFSAEMPDATLATLKIQPSEPRDSAVYFCASGFHPSLVGTAYEQYFGPGTRLTVT.

This clone was detected many times. This chain joins TRBV11-1 and TRBJ2-1; TRBD1 matches at 8 bases. The CDR3 extends over 17 amino acids. V lost 5 bases and J lost 7; bases outside the gene matches: 16. Per the germline V gene, CDR1 is SGHAT and CDR2 is FQDESV (reference sequence). The CDR3 nucleotides read TGTGCCAGCAGCCCCGCAAGAAGACAGGGGTTAAGGAATGAGCAGTTCTTC. Translation gives CASSPARRQGLRNEQFF.

CDR3 sequence: CASSAVEAGKGEAFF. Written as DNA, the CDR3 is TGTGCCAGCAGCGCCGTGGAGGCCGGGAAAGGTGAAGCTTTCTTT. This chain uses TRBV7-9 with TRBJ1-1; the D is unclear. The CDR3 extends over 15 amino acids. CDR1 is SEHNR, CDR2 FQNEAQ, per germline (reference sequence). V was shortened by 5 bases and J by 7 bases, with 20 bases between the two germline ends.

As to this clone: A much larger clone lies one base from this, so it may be a read error. The chain has TRBV5-1 and TRBJ1-6, with D possibly matching TRBD1 (5 bases). Germline V gene lookup returns CDR1 SGHRS and CDR2 YFSETQ. The CDR3 consists of 14 residues. In nucleotides, the CDR3 is TGCGCCAGCACTATCGTGACAGCTAATCCACCCCTCCACTTT. Its translation is CASTIVTANPPLHF.

Many counts were recorded for this clone. J is TRBJ2-3 and V is TRBV2; D call uncertain. CDR1 is SNHLY and CDR2 is FYNNEI in the germline V gene. The CDR3 extends over 12 amino acids. The V gene lost 1 base and the J gene lost 3 bases, with 2 bases spanning the gap. Here the CDR3 DNA reads TGTGCCAGCAGTGAAGAAACAGATACGCAGTATTTT. Translating gives CASSEETDTQYF. Together with reference TRBV2 and TRBJ2-3, the CDR3 gives the full variable domain: EPEVTQTPSHQVTQMGQEVILRCVPISNHLYFYWYRQILGQKVEFLVSFYNNEISEKSEIFDDQFSVERPDGSNFTLKIRSTKLEDSAMYFCASSEETDTQYFGPGTRLTVL.

This clone was counted ten times or more. The rearrangement joins TRBV20-1 to TRBJ2-5; 10 bases are a match to TRBD2. This CDR3 is built from 15 residues. V lost 0 bases and J lost 6; bases outside the gene matches: 7. CDR1 DFQATT and CDR2 SNEGSKA come from the germline V gene (reference sequence). CDR3 residues: CSARDVAGGGKTQYF. CDR3 coding DNA: TGCAGTGCTAGAGATGTAGCGGGAGGAGGAAAGACCCAGTACTTC.

In this sample, this clone turned up a few times. Given a much more abundant clone one base away, this may be a read error. The chain is built from TRBV10-3 and TRBJ2-2, with D possibly TRBD2 on 5 matching bases. The CDR3 runs 15 residues. The germline V gene has CDR1 ENHRY and CDR2 SYGVKD. CDR3 protein: CAISDEGSNTGELLF. CDR3 nucleotide sequence: TGTGCCATCAGTGATGAGGGCTCGAACACCGGGGAGCTGCTTTTT.

This clone was seen repeatedly, ten times or more. The chain has TRBV10-3 and TRBJ2-1, with 9 bases aligning to TRBD1. The junction had 8 bases not matched to a gene; V was cut back by 6 bases and J by 5 bases. The CDR3 consists of 15 residues. Germline values: CDR1 ENHRY, CDR2 SYGVKD. CDR3: CAIRKTGGINNEQFF. The CDR3 bases are TGTGCCATCAGGAAGACAGGGGGGATTAACAATGAGCAGTTCTTC.

This clone was seen at least ten times. Given a much more abundant clone one base away, this may be a read error. V usage is TRBV20-1 and J usage is TRBJ2-3, with D maybe TRBD2 (6 bases). V lost 3 bases and J 5 bases, leaving 15 bases between the germline ends. Germline V gives CDR1 DFQATT, CDR2 SNEGSKA (reference sequence). The CDR3 covers 14 residues. Here the CDR3 DNA reads TGCAGTGCTAGCGGTTCCACGGGAGTAGATACGCAGTATTTT. Translating it yields CSASGSTGVDTQYF.

The table lists this clone with a count of one. A read error may explain this, as a much larger clone is one base away. The sample holds other DNA sequences that translate to the same CDR3. The chain recombines TRBV7-2 with TRBJ2-5; perhaps TRBD2 as D (6 bases). The CDR3 covers 15 residues. CDR1 and CDR2 from the germline V gene are SGHTA and FQGNSA. In DNA, the CDR3 is TGTGCCAGCAGCTTAGGAGGCGCTCCGGGAGAGACACAGTACTTC. This gives the protein CASSLGGAPGETQYF.

This clone was seen repeatedly, ten times or more. This rearrangement joins TRBV27 to TRBJ1-5, with TRBD1 as a possible D gene (5 bases). The CDR3 length is 15 residues. CDR1 is MNHEY and CDR2 is SMNVEV in the germline V gene (reference sequence). Trimming cost V 2 bases and J 6 bases, with 14 bases left between them. The CDR3 loop is CASSLGAGFRQPQHF. For the CDR3, the DNA is TGTGCCAGCAGTTTAGGGGCTGGCTTCCGTCAGCCCCAGCATTTT.

The rearrangement joins TRBV27 to TRBJ2-6, with 9 bases lining up with TRBD1. CDR3 length equals 16 residues. After removal of 1 base from V and 4 bases from J, the junction contained 2 bases not matched to a gene. CDR1 MNHEY and CDR2 SMNVEV come from the germline V gene (reference sequence). The DNA of the CDR3 is TGTGCCAGCAGTTTATACAGGGGGCTGGGGGCCAACGTCCTGACTTTC. It yields the protein CASSLYRGLGANVLTF. Looking up the rest from reference TRBV27 and TRBJ2-6 gives the full variable domain: EAQVTQNPRYLITVTGKKLTVTCSQNMNHEYMSWYRQDPGLGLRQIYYSMNVEVTDKGDVPEGYKVSRKEKRNFPLILESPSPNQTSLYFCASSLYRGLGANVLTFGAGSRLTVL.

This clone was seen at least ten times. The chain uses TRBV12-3 or TRBV12-4 and TRBJ1-5; no clear D gene. CDR3 size: 14 residues. Trimming shortened V by 1 base and J by 3 bases, and 7 bases separated the two germline ends. The CDR3 sequence: CASSLGRINQPQHF. For the CDR3, the DNA is TGTGCCAGCAGTTTAGGGCGGATCAATCAGCCCCAGCATTTT.

This clone was observed at least ten times. This chain joins TRBV19 and TRBJ2-1, with no clear D. Germline loops: CDR1 LNHDA, CDR2 SQIVND (reference sequence). The CDR3 has 14 amino acids. The V end lost 6 bases, the J end lost 0 bases, and 9 bases lay between the germline ends. The CDR3 DNA is TGTGCCAGTAGCCCGCAGAGCTCCTACAATGAGCAGTTCTTC. Amino acid sequence: CASSPQSSYNEQFF.

This clone occurred many times. The rearrangement joins TRBV20-1 to TRBJ2-5; TRBD2 matches at 11 bases. The germline V gene encodes CDR1 DFQATT and CDR2 SNEGSKA (reference sequence). The CDR3 runs to 15 residues. The trim removed 2 bases at V and 7 bases at J, leaving 9 bases unmatched. CDR3 in DNA: TGCAGTGCTAGAACTAGCGGGGGAGATCCTGGGACCCAGTACTTC. It yields the protein CSARTSGGDPGTQYF.

This clone was seen more than once but under ten times. One end of the junction varies from germline; a read error may be responsible. The chain couples TRBV27 to TRBJ2-2; maybe TRBD2 (5 bases). This CDR3 is 16 amino acids long. From germline, CDR1 is MNHEY and CDR2 SMNVEV (reference sequence). CDR3 in DNA: TGTGCCAGCAGTTTATCGTTAATCCCACACACCGGGGAGCTGTTTTTC. Translating it yields CASSLSLIPHTGELFF.